This passage covers 32 T cell receptor beta chains from one sample sequenced in a study of T-cell reconstitution after alpha-beta-depleted transplantation in children. Unique molecular identifiers were used in preparing the TCRbeta library. TCRdb re-derived calls from the PCR reads in MiXCR, one entry per CDR3 protein. The table lists approximately 420,000 distinct CDR3 sequences, 11% of them singletons, with 4.5% to 7% in the top ten. Here the sequenced sample was PBMCs from the stem cell graft donor, taken from the stem cell graft. Source of these receptors: a human donor who donated a stem cell graft to a child with acute myeloid leukemia.

This clonotype was counted between two and nine times. V usage is TRBV2 and J usage is TRBJ1-4; TRBD1 matches 8 bases. The V gene end was trimmed by 4 bases and the J gene end by 7 bases; junction bases not matched to a gene: 8. The CDR3 spans 15 residues. The germline CDR1 and CDR2 sequences are SNHLY and FYNNEI. The CDR3: CASSGGTGLTEKLFF. The CDR3 nucleotides are TGTGCCAGCAGTGGGGGGACAGGTCTTACTGAAAAACTGTTTTTT.

This clonotype has a handful of counts. The CDR3 is CASRLRDSIYDTQYF. As DNA, the CDR3 is TGTGCCAGCAGGCTCCGGGACAGCATATATGATACGCAGTATTTT. This chain connects TRBV7-9 to TRBJ2-3, with 7 bases aligning to TRBD1. V gave up 6 bases and J gave up 6 bases; unmatched junction bases: 12. CDR1 and CDR2 from the germline V gene are SEHNR and FQNEAQ (reference sequence). The CDR3 runs to 15 residues.

The rearrangement joins TRBV6-2 or TRBV6-3 to TRBJ1-2; D gene unclear. Germline CDR1 and CDR2: MNHEY and SVGEGT. The CDR3 contains 13 residues. V dropped 2 bases and J dropped 2 bases, with 6 bases sitting between them. The CDR3 nucleotides are TGTGCCAGCAGTTACATCTCGAACTATGGCTACACCTTC. It yields the protein CASSYISNYGYTF.

This clonotype was observed many times. The CDR3 reads CASSLAGGPTDTQYF. CDR3 in DNA: TGTGCCAGCAGCTTAGCGGGAGGGCCCACAGATACGCAGTATTTT. The chain links TRBV7-2 to TRBJ2-3, with 7 bases that match TRBD2. Trimming cost V 0 bases and J 2 bases; bases outside gene matches: 2. CDR1 and CDR2 (germline): SGHTA, FQGNSA. This CDR3 region has 15 residues.

This chain links TRBV7-8 with TRBJ1-1, with 7 positions matching TRBD1. The V gene's germline CDR1 is SGHVS and CDR2 FQNEAQ. J lost 0 bases, V lost 5 bases, and 6 bases had no gene match. The CDR3 contains 15 residues. In nucleotides, the CDR3 is TGTGCCAGCAGCCCCCGGGACAGTTTGAACACTGAAGCTTTCTTT. Translating gives CASSPRDSLNTEAFF.

There are many counts of this clonotype. The V gene is TRBV7-6, the J gene TRBJ2-1, with D possibly being TRBD1 (6 bases). Between the trimmed V and J ends, which lost 1 base and 4 bases, there was a span of 20 bases. Per germline, CDR1 SGHVS and CDR2 FNYEAQ. This CDR3 contains 18 residues. CDR3 nucleotide sequence: TGTGCCAGCAGCTTAGACCACATGACAGGTTTGGGATACAATGAGCAGTTCTTC. As protein: CASSLDHMTGLGYNEQFF.

A few counts support this clonotype. The chain recombines TRBV7-9 with TRBJ2-1; possibly TRBD1 for D (6 bases). CDR3 length equals 15 residues. Per the germline V gene, CDR1 is SEHNR and CDR2 is FQNEAQ (reference sequence). Trimming took off 5 bases at V and 3 bases at J, with 14 bases between the two ends. CDR3 residues: CASSIGQKIYNEQFF. CDR3 DNA: TGTGCCAGCAGCATAGGACAGAAGATCTACAATGAGCAGTTCTTC. Using reference TRBV7-9 and TRBJ2-1 for the parts outside the CDR3, the full variable domain is DTGVSQNPRHKITKRGQNVTFRCDPISEHNRLYWYRQTLGQGPEFLTYFQNEAQLEKSRLLSDRFSAERPKGSFSTLEIQRTEQGDSAMYLCASSIGQKIYNEQFFGPGTRLTVL.

At least ten counts were recorded for this clonotype. J is TRBJ2-1 and V is TRBV9; D perhaps matches TRBD1 (6 bases). The CDR3 extends over 15 amino acids. The germline V gene has CDR1 SGDLS and CDR2 YYNGEE. Trimming cost V 4 bases and J 4 bases, with 15 bases left between them. As DNA, the CDR3 is TGTGCCAGCAGCCCCGGGCAGGACAGTTACAATGAGCAGTTCTTC. Translation: CASSPGQDSYNEQFF.

The V and J genes are TRBV15 and TRBJ1-2; D remains ambiguous. Germline loops: CDR1 LNHNV, CDR2 YYDKDF (reference sequence). The CDR3 consists of 14 residues. The V gene lost 0 bases and the J gene lost 6 bases, with 11 bases spanning the gap. Here the CDR3 DNA reads TGTGCCACCAGCAGAGATACCGGGGTGGATGGCTACACCTTC. Its protein is CATSRDTGVDGYTF.

The V and J genes are TRBV5-1 and TRBJ1-2, with D unresolved. Trimming cost V 0 bases and J 2 bases, with 14 bases left between them. Germline V gene data show CDR1 as SGHRS and CDR2 as YFSETQ. CDR3 length: 16 amino acids. CDR3 in amino acids: CASSLGGAGANYGYTF. The CDR3 DNA is TGCGCCAGCAGCTTGGGAGGAGCGGGCGCGAACTATGGCTACACCTTC.

In its sample, this clonotype was seen a few times. The rearrangement joins TRBV5-1 to TRBJ2-1; D possibly corresponds to TRBD2 (5 bases). CDR1 is SGHRS and CDR2 is YFSETQ in the germline V gene. The CDR3 sequence is 14 residues long. Trimming left V 4 bases short and J 5 bases short, with 13 bases between. The CDR3 bases are TGCGCCAGCAGCCAGAGGGTCGGAGACAATGAGCAGTTCTTC. Translating it yields CASSQRVGDNEQFF.

The V call is TRBV3-1, the J call TRBJ2-7; TRBD1 aligns across 9 bases. V trimming: 4 bases; J trimming: 4 bases; junction bases outside the gene matches: 8. The CDR3 spans 15 residues. Germline-derived CDR1 and CDR2 are LGHDT and YNNKEL (reference sequence). The CDR3 bases are TGTGCCAGCAGCCGGAATACAGGGGGCGGGTACGAGCAGTACTTC. This translates into CASSRNTGGGYEQYF.

This chain links TRBV12-3 or TRBV12-4 with TRBJ2-1; D unresolved. The CDR3 has 15 residues. V was pared by 6 bases and J by 4 bases, with 16 bases between. Here the CDR3 reads CASSRDAWQYNEQFF. DNA of the CDR3: TGTGCCAGCAGCCGCGACGCGTGGCAGTACAATGAGCAGTTCTTC.

This sequence joins TRBV10-3 and TRBJ2-3, with 11 nucleotides matching TRBD2. The length of the CDR3 is 16 residues. From germline, CDR1 is ENHRY and CDR2 SYGVKD. Losses at the gene ends were 0 bases for V and 6 bases for J; bases not matched to a gene: 5. CDR3 in amino acids: CAISESLAGGLDTQYF. The CDR3 DNA follows: TGTGCCATCAGTGAGTCGCTAGCGGGAGGTTTGGATACGCAGTATTTT.

The CDR3 DNA sequence: TGTGCCAGCAACGGACTAGCGGGGGGCATCGATACGCAGTATTTT. Amino acids: CASNGLAGGIDTQYF. This chain joins TRBV27 and TRBJ2-3; 14 nucleotides match TRBD2. In germline, CDR1 is MNHEY, CDR2 SMNVEV (reference sequence). V was pared by 7 bases and J by 6 bases, with 6 bases of the junction left unmatched. The CDR3 consists of 15 residues.

This clonotype has more than one count but fewer than ten. The CDR3 loop reads CSARDEKQAGETQYF. The CDR3 region has the DNA TGCAGTGCTAGAGATGAAAAACAGGCAGGAGAGACCCAGTACTTC. The chain joins TRBV20-1 to TRBJ2-5, with D possibly TRBD1 on 5 matching bases. V was cut by 0 bases and J by 4 bases, with 15 bases left in between. The V gene's germline CDR1 is DFQATT and CDR2 SNEGSKA (reference sequence). This CDR3 comprises 15 residues.

The sample holds a few counts of this clonotype. The rearrangement joins TRBV7-2 to TRBJ2-3; D ambiguous. Germline-derived CDR1 and CDR2 are SGHTA and FQGNSA. Trimming pared 3 bases from V and 3 bases from J, leaving 19 bases between. CDR3 length: 17 residues. The CDR3 coding sequence is TGTGCCAGCAGCTTGGGGTGGGTTCAGACCATGACAGATACGCAGTATTTT. As protein: CASSLGWVQTMTDTQYF.

This clonotype was seen more than once but under ten times. The chain joins TRBV5-1 to TRBJ2-2; a possible D gene is TRBD1 (5 bases). The V and J ends lost 3 bases and 0 bases respectively, with 9 bases between them. The germline CDR1 and CDR2 sequences are SGHRS and YFSETQ. The CDR3 is made up of 15 amino acids. The CDR3 is CASSYDRPNTGELFF. The CDR3 nucleotides are TGCGCCAGCAGCTATGACAGACCGAACACCGGGGAGCTGTTTTTT.

Only a few counts were recorded for this clonotype. The CDR3 region has the DNA TGTGCCAGCAGTCCCTCCGACAGGGGGATTACCGGGGAGCTGTTTTTT. It is translated as CASSPSDRGITGELFF. The rearrangement uses TRBV3-1 and TRBJ2-2, with 9 nucleotides matching TRBD1. The CDR3 length is 16 residues. V shed 6 bases, J shed 5 bases, and the junction held 10 bases outside the gene matches. Per the germline V gene, CDR1 is LGHDT and CDR2 is YNNKEL (reference sequence).

This chain links TRBV7-3 with TRBJ1-1; TRBD1 might be the D (6 bases). The CDR3 is made up of 13 amino acids. The V and J ends lost 3 bases and 3 bases respectively, with 8 bases between them. CDR1 SGHTA and CDR2 FQGTGA come from the germline V gene. CDR3 amino acids: CASSFTGYTEAFF. The CDR3 DNA reads as TGTGCCAGCAGCTTCACAGGGTACACTGAAGCTTTCTTT. Looking up the rest from reference TRBV7-3 and TRBJ1-1 gives the full variable domain: GAGVSQTPSNKVTEKGKYVELRCDPISGHTALYWYRQSLGQGPEFLIYFQGTGAADDSGLPNDRFFAVRPEGSVSTLKIQRTERGDSAVYLCASSFTGYTEAFFGQGTRLTVV.

This clonotype has just a few counts. The gene calls are TRBV7-9 and TRBJ2-1; TRBD2 might be the D (5 bases). Germline V lookup: CDR1 SEHNR, CDR2 FQNEAQ (reference sequence). This CDR3 spans 14 amino acids. Trimming left V 7 bases short and J 7 bases short, with 17 bases between. This chain's CDR3 is CASTEGNQRNEQFF. The CDR3 DNA is TGTGCCAGCACAGAGGGAAACCAGAGGAATGAGCAGTTCTTC.

The chain links TRBV5-1 to TRBJ1-6; D ambiguous. From germline, CDR1 is SGHRS and CDR2 YFSETQ. The CDR3 length is 12 residues. The V gene lost 4 bases and the J gene lost 5 bases, with 4 bases spanning the gap. This CDR3 reads CASSHNNSPLHF. CDR3 in DNA: TGCGCCAGCAGCCACAATAATTCACCCCTCCACTTT.

In DNA, the CDR3 is TGCAGCGTTGAAGATCATGGGTCTGGGCCTTACGAGCAGTACTTC. Translation: CSVEDHGSGPYEQYF. This rearrangement joins TRBV29-1 to TRBJ2-7; D unresolved. CDR1 is SQVTM, CDR2 ANQGSEA, per germline. The CDR3 totals 15 residues. V was trimmed by 0 bases and J by 4 bases, leaving 16 bases between them.

This clonotype was counted only a few times. The V call is TRBV5-1, the J call TRBJ1-1; D gene uncertain. Germline V gives CDR1 SGHRS, CDR2 YFSETQ. This CDR3 contains 14 residues. Trimming removed 2 bases from V and 2 bases from J, with 10 bases in between. The CDR3 region has the DNA TGCGCCAGCAGCTTCCGGCAGCCTAACACTGAAGCTTTCTTT. Its translation: CASSFRQPNTEAFF.

V and J are TRBV27 and TRBJ2-5; 7 bases are a match to TRBD2. The J segment lost 0 bases and the V segment lost 8 bases, leaving 9 bases of the junction unmatched. The CDR3 has 15 residues. The germline V gene has CDR1 MNHEY and CDR2 SMNVEV (reference sequence). The CDR3 bases are TGTGCCAGCGGTAGATCCGGGACTAACCAAGAGACCCAGTACTTC. Amino acid sequence: CASGRSGTNQETQYF.

This clonotype was found a few times. The rearrangement links TRBV7-3 to TRBJ2-2, with D perhaps matching TRBD1 (6 bases). This CDR3 is 16 amino acids long. Germline CDR1 and CDR2: SGHTA and FQGTGA. The V end lost 2 bases, the J end lost 2 bases, and 12 bases lay between the germline ends. The CDR3 region is CASSLQGSHNTGELFF. The DNA of the CDR3 is TGTGCCAGCAGCTTACAGGGGTCGCATAACACCGGGGAGCTGTTTTTT.

A few counts support this clonotype. The chain has TRBV5-5 and TRBJ2-1; D uncertain. Germline CDR1 reads SGHKS; CDR2 reads YYEKEE (reference sequence). The CDR3 runs 12 residues. V lost 4 bases to trimming and J lost 4 bases, with 6 bases between them. CDR3 amino acids: CASSDLYNEQFF. In nucleotides, the CDR3 is TGTGCCAGCAGCGACCTATACAATGAGCAGTTCTTC.

This clonotype showed up many times. V gene TRBV27 combines with J gene TRBJ1-1, with D tentatively TRBD1 (6 bases). The V gene lost 5 bases and the J gene lost 5 bases, with 12 bases spanning the gap. Germline CDR1 reads MNHEY; CDR2 reads SMNVEV (reference sequence). This CDR3 is 13 amino acids long. CDR3 amino acids: CASSQGWSTEAFF. For the CDR3, the DNA is TGTGCCAGCAGTCAGGGGTGGAGTACTGAAGCTTTCTTT.

The chain employs TRBV27 and TRBJ2-1, with 12 bases lining up with TRBD2. The CDR3 is 15 residues long. Germline CDR1 and CDR2: MNHEY and SMNVEV (reference sequence). V trimming: 4 bases; J trimming: 8 bases; junction bases outside the gene matches: 6. The CDR3 sequence: CASSWRSSGGDEQFF. The CDR3 DNA follows: TGTGCCAGCAGTTGGCGCTCTAGCGGGGGGGATGAGCAGTTCTTC.

Remarks on this clonotype: One end of the junction is discordant with germline, which a read error may explain. V is TRBV20-1 and J is TRBJ2-1; TRBD2 aligns across 7 bases. The CDR3 is 12 amino acids. In germline, CDR1 is DFQATT, CDR2 SNEGSKA (reference sequence). The CDR3 DNA is TGCACTGCTAGGAGTTTGGGCGGGAGTAAGTTCTTC. This translates into CTARSLGGSKFF.

The genes are TRBV20-1 and TRBJ2-1; 10 nucleotides line up with TRBD2. CDR1 and CDR2 from the germline V gene are DFQATT and SNEGSKA (reference sequence). The CDR3 has 14 residues. Losses at the gene ends were 1 base for V and 7 bases for J; bases not matched to a gene: 4. The CDR3: CSARGPSGSNEQFF. The CDR3 DNA follows: TGCAGTGCTAGAGGGCCTAGCGGGAGTAATGAGCAGTTCTTC.

Details on this clonotype: One base away lies a much larger clone, so this may be a sequencing read error. This chain links TRBV28 with TRBJ2-7, with 14 bases fitting TRBD2. This CDR3 has 20 amino acids. Trimming cost V 6 bases and J 2 bases; bases outside gene matches: 18. Germline loops: CDR1 MDHEN, CDR2 SYDVKM. The CDR3 coding sequence is TGTGCCAGCAGGACACAACCTAGGACTAGCGGGAGGTGGCCTACCTACGAGCAGTACTTC. It is translated as CASRTQPRTSGRWPTYEQYF.